Below, 26 T cell receptor beta chains from the same sample are listed, as sequenced in a study of CD8+ T cells in alopecia areata. cDNA prepared by RNA extraction and subsequent reverse transcription served as the template for sequencing. The repertoire was sequenced with immunoSEQ multiplex PCR; TCRdb's copy has only in-frame clones and lacks some. This sample has 110,000 to 150,000 clones; about 47% occur once, and the top ten carry roughly 0.99%. Sequenced here: CD4+ T cells sorted from blood, sampled at week 0. These receptor sequences come from a human donor with alopecia areata.

This rearrangement joins TRBV15 to TRBJ2-3; 16 bases are a match to TRBD2. Looked up from germline, CDR1 is LNHNV and CDR2 is YYDKDF (reference sequence). The CDR3 is 18 residues long. Trimming removed 6 bases from V and 1 base from J; junction bases left unmatched: 7. The CDR3 here is CATSKMGTSGRGTDTQYF. For the CDR3, the DNA is TGTGCCACCAGTAAAATGGGGACTAGCGGGAGGGGCACAGATACGCAGTATTTT. The variable domain in full, completed from reference TRBV15 and TRBJ2-3, reads DAMVIQNPRYQVTQFGKPVTLSCSQTLNHNVMYWYQQKSSQAPKLLFHYYDKDFNNEADTPDNFQSRRPNTSFCFLDIRSPGLGDTAMYLCATSKMGTSGRGTDTQYFGPGTRLTVL.

There are a few counts of this clone. At the DNA level, this CDR3 is encoded by other sequences in the same sample as well. The rearrangement joins TRBV29-1 to TRBJ2-2, with D hard to call. V gave up 4 bases and J gave up 0 bases, with 6 bases separating them. CDR3 length: 13 amino acids. Germline V CDR1 and CDR2: SQVTM, ANQGSEA. CDR3 protein: CSVGTANTGELFF. CDR3 in DNA: TGCAGCGTTGGAACAGCGAACACCGGGGAGCTGTTTTTT.

This chain uses TRBV13 with TRBJ2-7; D possibly corresponds to TRBD2 (6 bases). Per germline, CDR1 PRHDT and CDR2 FYEKMQ (reference sequence). Trimming cost V 4 bases and J 4 bases, with 8 bases left between them. This CDR3 has 12 amino acids. This CDR3 reads CASSSAGYEQYF. The CDR3 nucleotides read TGTGCCAGCAGCTCGGCGGGGTACGAGCAGTACTTC.

This clone was detected only a few times. This chain links TRBV10-3 with TRBJ1-2; a weak D match, TRBD1 (5 bases). The CDR3 consists of 14 residues. Trimming cost V 2 bases and J 7 bases, with 14 bases left between them. Germline values: CDR1 ENHRY, CDR2 SYGVKD. The CDR3 DNA is TGTGCCATCAGTGAGATAAAAGGCGGGGGTGGCTACACCTTC. It is translated as CAISEIKGGGGYTF.

J is TRBJ1-1 and V is TRBV5-1, with 9 bases aligning to TRBD1. Germline V gene lookup returns CDR1 SGHRS and CDR2 YFSETQ. This CDR3 is built from 15 residues. With V trimmed by 4 bases and J by 5 bases, 9 bases remained unmatched. For the CDR3, the DNA is TGCGCCAGCAGCCTGACGGGACAGGGATGGACTGAAGCTTTCTTT. It translates to CASSLTGQGWTEAFF.

There are a few counts of this clone. This chain connects TRBV7-3 to TRBJ1-1; D is unclear. V gave up 4 bases and J gave up 4 bases, with 13 bases separating them. The CDR3 length is 14 residues. CDR1 is SGHTA and CDR2 is FQGTGA in the germline V gene. In nucleotides, the CDR3 is TGTGCCAGCAGCTCGAAGGGTTCCGGCACTGAAGCTTTCTTT. This sequence encodes CASSSKGSGTEAFF.

In DNA form, the CDR3 reads TGCAGCGTGGGACAGGGTGAAGCTTTCTTT. This translates into CSVGQGEAFF. The chain couples TRBV29-1 to TRBJ1-1; 9 bases are a match to TRBD1. The CDR3 is 10 residues long. Per germline, CDR1 SQVTM and CDR2 ANQGSEA. V was clipped by 6 bases and J by 7 bases; unmatched bases: 0.

The table lists this clone with a few counts. This chain connects TRBV29-1 to TRBJ2-6, with D perhaps matching TRBD1 (7 bases). CDR3 length: 15 residues. Trimming shortened V by 4 bases and J by 6 bases, and 16 bases separated the two germline ends. Germline V gene data show CDR1 as SQVTM and CDR2 as ANQGSEA. For the CDR3, the DNA is TGCAGCGTTGCGGCGTCGGAGGGGGCGGCCAACGTCCTGACTTTC. This encodes CSVAASEGAANVLTF.

This clone has at least ten counts. This chain joins TRBV14 and TRBJ2-7, with 7 bases matching TRBD1. The ends lost 4 bases at V and 7 bases at J; junction bases unmatched: 7. This CDR3 region has 13 residues. CDR1 is SGHDN and CDR2 is FVKESK in the germline V gene. This CDR3 is CASSRDSLREQYF. In nucleotides, the CDR3 is TGTGCCAGCAGCCGGGACAGCCTCAGGGAGCAGTACTTC.

The rearrangement links TRBV4-2 to TRBJ1-2; D not resolved. The CDR3 runs to 14 residues. V lost 2 bases to trimming and J lost 0 bases, with 7 bases between them. CDR1 is LGHNA, CDR2 YNFKEQ, per germline. CDR3 region: CASSQPSANYGYTF. The DNA for the CDR3 is TGTGCCAGCAGCCAACCATCCGCTAACTATGGCTACACCTTC.

The chain joins TRBV29-1 to TRBJ1-1; D call uncertain. Trimming stripped 4 bases from V and 5 bases from J, with 17 bases between. There are 14 residues in the CDR3. Per germline, CDR1 SQVTM and CDR2 ANQGSEA. The CDR3, as DNA: TGCAGCGTTGTATCGGGCCGCCGGTGGACTGAAGCTTTCTTT. The encoded protein is CSVVSGRRWTEAFF.

In regard to this clone: Other DNA sequences within the sample encode an identical CDR3. This sequence joins TRBV5-1 and TRBJ2-5; D perhaps matches TRBD2 (5 bases). Trimming cost V 0 bases and J 5 bases, with 5 bases left between them. Germline V gene lookup returns CDR1 SGHRS and CDR2 YFSETQ. The CDR3 is 12 residues long. Written as DNA, the CDR3 is TGCGCCAGCAGCTTGGGGAGGGAGACCCAGTACTTC. Translated, it gives CASSLGRETQYF.

The CDR3 spells CAWNQDLSETQYF. The DNA of the CDR3 is TGTGCCTGGAACCAGGATCTTAGCGAGACCCAGTACTTC. This chain uses TRBV30 with TRBJ2-5, with D unclear. The CDR3 loop spans 13 amino acids. V was cut by 4 bases and J by 5 bases, with 14 bases left in between. Per the germline V gene, CDR1 is GTSNPN and CDR2 is SVGIG (reference sequence).

As to this clone: Other DNA sequences of this sample code for an identical CDR3. The chain carries TRBV7-2 and TRBJ2-3; no firm D call. Trimming shortened V by 2 bases and J by 5 bases, and 5 bases separated the two germline ends. The CDR3 extends over 12 amino acids. Germline V CDR1 and CDR2: SGHTA, FQGNSA. The CDR3: CASSLIRDTQYF. The CDR3 DNA is TGTGCCAGCAGCTTAATAAGAGATACGCAGTATTTT. The whole variable domain, remainder taken from reference TRBV7-2 and TRBJ2-3, is GAGVSQSPSNKVTEKGKDVELRCDPISGHTALYWYRQSLGQGLEFLIYFQGNSAPDKSGLPSDRFSAERTGGSVSTLTIQRTQQEDSAVYLCASSLIRDTQYFGPGTRLTVL.

There are many counts of this clone. V gene TRBV6-6 combines with J gene TRBJ2-7; D ambiguous. Trimming removed 5 bases at V and 7 bases at J, with 15 bases between. This CDR3 contains 13 residues. Germline lookup yields CDR1 MNHNY and CDR2 SVGAGI (reference sequence). The CDR3 sequence: CASSLGSVGEQYF. In nucleotides, the CDR3 is TGTGCCAGCAGTCTTGGATCCGTGGGGGAGCAGTACTTC.

The rearrangement joins TRBV30 to TRBJ2-3; perhaps TRBD1 as D (6 bases). The V gene lost 0 bases and the J gene lost 8 bases, with 9 bases spanning the gap. The CDR3 sequence is 12 residues long. CDR1 is GTSNPN, CDR2 SVGIG, per germline (reference sequence). The CDR3 spells CAWSVQGGTQYF. DNA for the CDR3: TGTGCCTGGAGTGTACAGGGTGGTACGCAGTATTTT.

The chain recombines TRBV6-5 with TRBJ1-5; no definite D call. Germline V gives CDR1 MNHEY, CDR2 SVGAGI. V lost 6 bases and J lost 4, with 10 bases in between. The CDR3 length is 13 residues. CDR3 in amino acids: CASSLDGNQPQHF. The CDR3 DNA is TGTGCCAGCAGCCTAGACGGGAATCAGCCCCAGCATTTT.

The J gene is TRBJ2-1, the V gene TRBV7-9; perhaps TRBD2 as D (5 bases). The CDR3 is made up of 15 amino acids. Germline V gives CDR1 SEHNR, CDR2 FQNEAQ (reference sequence). The V end was cut by 10 bases, the J end by 8 bases, with 24 bases between. CDR3 in DNA: TGTGCCACCGGGGTTGCCCTCACCAAGGGTTATGAGCAGTTCTTC. Translated: CATGVALTKGYEQFF.

V usage is TRBV19 and J usage is TRBJ2-2; perhaps TRBD2 as D (5 bases). V lost 7 bases and J lost 4, with 16 bases in between. CDR1 LNHDA and CDR2 SQIVND come from the germline V gene (reference sequence). The length of the CDR3 is 15 residues. This CDR3 is CASTKTPAGTGELFF. The CDR3 nucleotides are TGTGCCAGTACCAAGACACCCGCGGGCACCGGGGAGCTGTTTTTT.

The chain has TRBV10-2 and TRBJ1-1; D remains ambiguous. CDR1 is WSHSY, CDR2 SAAADI, per germline. The CDR3 loop spans 13 amino acids. V gave up 0 bases and J gave up 11 bases, with 13 bases separating them. The CDR3 is CASSESGGVKAFF. Written as DNA, the CDR3 is TGCGCCAGCAGTGAGTCGGGTGGCGTGAAGGCTTTCTTT.

The chain combines TRBV18 with TRBJ2-5; no clear D. In germline, CDR1 is KGHSH, CDR2 LQKENI. The V end lost 1 base, the J end lost 7 bases, and 10 bases lay between the germline ends. The CDR3 has 13 amino acids. Here the CDR3 DNA reads TGTGCCAGCTCACCACTTCCGGACGGGACCCAGTACTTC. Amino acids: CASSPLPDGTQYF.

The chain uses TRBV5-1 and TRBJ1-2, with a tentative D call TRBD1 (6 bases). V was cut by 0 bases and J by 6 bases, with 18 bases left in between. The V gene's germline CDR1 is SGHRS and CDR2 YFSETQ. This CDR3 spans 16 amino acids. In DNA, the CDR3 is TGCGCCAGCAGCTTGGGGACCGGGACACCGGGAGATGGCTACACCTTC. Residues: CASSLGTGTPGDGYTF.

The rearrangement links TRBV30 to TRBJ2-2; D may be TRBD2 (6 bases). This CDR3 is built from 14 residues. Germline lookup yields CDR1 GTSNPN and CDR2 SVGIG (reference sequence). V was trimmed by 4 bases and J by 5 bases, leaving 14 bases between them. CDR3 loop: CAWTGISGTGELFF. CDR3 coding DNA: TGTGCCTGGACTGGTATCAGCGGGACCGGGGAGCTGTTTTTT.

The chain links TRBV29-1 to TRBJ2-6; unclear D gene. CDR1 and CDR2 from the germline V gene are SQVTM and ANQGSEA. V lost 4 bases, J lost 1 base, and 8 bases lay in between. The CDR3 has 14 residues. The CDR3 DNA sequence: TGCAGCGTTGCGATGAGTTCTGGGGCCAACGTCCTGACTTTC. It specifies CSVAMSSGANVLTF.

V and J are TRBV30 and TRBJ2-1, with D unresolved. CDR1 and CDR2 (germline): GTSNPN, SVGIG (reference sequence). V lost 0 bases to trimming and J lost 1 base, with 7 bases between them. The CDR3 spans 14 residues. The CDR3 is CAWSVYPSYNEQFF. Written as DNA, the CDR3 is TGTGCCTGGAGTGTATACCCTTCCTACAATGAGCAGTTCTTC. Looking up the rest from reference TRBV30 and TRBJ2-1 gives the full variable domain: SQTIHQWPATLVQPVGSPLSLECTVEGTSNPNLYWYRQAAGRGLQLLFYSVGIGQISSEVPQNLSASRPQDRQFILSSKKLLLSDSGFYLCAWSVYPSYNEQFFGPGTRLTVL.

V gene TRBV9 combines with J gene TRBJ2-5; D is ambiguous. Germline CDR1 SGDLS, CDR2 YYNGEE. The length of the CDR3 is 11 residues. The V and J ends lost 7 bases and 5 bases respectively, with 9 bases between them. CDR3 region: CASGHEETQYF. As DNA, the CDR3 is TGTGCCAGCGGGCACGAGGAGACCCAGTACTTC.